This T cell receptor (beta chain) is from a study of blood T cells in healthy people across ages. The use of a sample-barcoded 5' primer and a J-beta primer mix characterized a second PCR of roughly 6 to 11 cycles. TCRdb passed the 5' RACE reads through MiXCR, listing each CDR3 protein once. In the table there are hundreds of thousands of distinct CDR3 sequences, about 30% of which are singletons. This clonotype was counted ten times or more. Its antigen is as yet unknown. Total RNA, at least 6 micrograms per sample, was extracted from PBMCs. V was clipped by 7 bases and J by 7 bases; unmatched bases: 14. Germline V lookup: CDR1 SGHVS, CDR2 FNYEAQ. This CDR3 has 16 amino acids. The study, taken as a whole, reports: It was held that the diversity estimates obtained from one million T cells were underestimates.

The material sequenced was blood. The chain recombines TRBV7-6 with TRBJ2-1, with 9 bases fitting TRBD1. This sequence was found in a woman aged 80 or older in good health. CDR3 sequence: CASKSSGTGTPNEQFF. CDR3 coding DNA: TGTGCCAGCAAGTCCTCCGGGACAGGGACCCCGAATGAGCAGTTCTTC.